Following are 25 T cell receptor beta chains from one sample sequenced in a study of T cell clusters in autoimmune cytopenias. TRB rearrangements were amplified by touch-down multiplex PCR with mixed TRB-A/B primers. TCRdb reanalyzed the multiplex PCR reads, giving one entry per CDR3 protein sequence and no DNA. The sample table sets out some 12,000 distinct CDR3 sequences. TRB was amplified from roughly 0.25 ug of peripheral blood genomic DNA per sample. These data were also filed under a second study, of T cell repertoires in aging, cancer and after chemotherapy.

The sample was peripheral blood. The receptors shown here come from a human donor in good health.

The V gene is TRBV6-6, the J gene TRBJ2-7. The CDR3 extends over 13 amino acids. The V gene's germline CDR1 is MNHNY and CDR2 SVGAGI (reference sequence). Here the CDR3 reads CASSPGTPYEQYF.

The chain is built from TRBV30 and TRBJ2-5. CDR3 size: 12 residues. Germline lookup yields CDR1 GTSNPN and CDR2 SVGIG (reference sequence). CDR3 region: CAWSADQETQYF. The whole variable domain, remainder taken from reference TRBV30 and TRBJ2-5, is SQTIHQWPATLVQPVGSPLSLECTVEGTSNPNLYWYRQAAGRGLQLLFYSVGIGQISSEVPQNLSASRPQDRQFILSSKKLLLSDSGFYLCAWSADQETQYFGPGTRLLVL.

Judged by frequency, this clonotype is medium-sized. The genes are TRBV12-3 or TRBV12-4 and TRBJ2-7; TCRdb returns TRBD2, unconfirmable since there is no DNA. There are 14 residues in the CDR3. The CDR3 sequence: CASSRAGPTYEQYF.

This sequence joins TRBV6-6 and TRBJ1-4. This CDR3 has 11 residues. CDR1 is MNHNY, CDR2 SVGAGI, per germline (reference sequence). The CDR3 loop reads CASSTLEKLFF.

Frequency places this clonotype as medium-sized. The chain employs TRBV11-3 and TRBJ1-2. Germline CDR1 and CDR2: SGHNT and YENEEA. The CDR3 is made up of 14 amino acids. CDR3 residues: CASSLGGLVYGYTF.

V is TRBV19 and J is TRBJ2-2. The V gene's germline CDR1 is LNHDA and CDR2 SQIVND (reference sequence). The CDR3 extends over 15 amino acids. The CDR3 sequence: CASSIDLPYTGELFF.

The CDR3 sequence: CASSLNWVNTEAFF. The rearrangement joins TRBV7-2 to TRBJ1-1. Germline CDR1 reads SGHTA; CDR2 reads FQGNSA. This CDR3 region has 14 residues.

The chain employs TRBV5-3 and TRBJ2-7; the D call from TCRdb, TRBD1, cannot be confirmed without DNA. TRBV5-3 is flagged as an ORF with uncertain function. The CDR3 runs 13 residues. The chain's CDR3 is CARSHRDSYEQYF.

The V gene is TRBV3-2, the J gene TRBJ2-3; the TRBD2 assignment by TCRdb is unverifiable without DNA. TRBV3-2 is marked as a pseudogene. The CDR3 is made up of 21 amino acids. The CDR3 reads CASSQSTRGKAYRGGTDTQYF.

This clonotype is labeled medium-sized based on frequency. V is TRBV7-2 and J is TRBJ2-5; with no DNA, the TCRdb D assignment of TRBD2 cannot be verified. Germline V CDR1 and CDR2: SGHTA, FQGNSA. The CDR3 sequence is 14 residues long. The CDR3 protein is CASSPQRGREAQYF.

This chain links TRBV6-5 with TRBJ2-1; TCRdb picks TRBD1, but there is no DNA to check that call. From germline, CDR1 is MNHEY and CDR2 SVGAGI. The CDR3 length is 14 residues. The CDR3 reads CASRRDRGVYEQFF.

J is TRBJ2-7 and V is TRBV28; TCRdb indicates TRBD1, and absent DNA this call remains unverified. Looked up from germline, CDR1 is MDHEN and CDR2 is SYDVKM. The CDR3 is made up of 16 amino acids. The CDR3: CASSYPGAGPSDEQYF.

V gene TRBV6-2 or TRBV6-3 combines with J gene TRBJ1-6. Germline values: CDR1 MNHEY, CDR2 SVGEGT. This CDR3 region has 12 residues. CDR3 loop: CASGENYSPLHF.

According to its frequency, this clonotype is medium-sized (0.01 to 0.1%). The rearrangement joins TRBV20-1 to TRBJ2-1; TCRdb names TRBD2, which stays unverified in the absence of DNA. This CDR3 comprises 14 residues. From germline, CDR1 is DFQATT and CDR2 SNEGSKA (reference sequence). The CDR3 spells CSAKRGGSYNEQFF.

This clonotype is called medium-sized (0.01 to 0.1%) based on its frequency. The chain joins TRBV12-3 or TRBV12-4 to TRBJ2-1. The CDR3 is made up of 11 amino acids. The CDR3 protein is CASSLVAEQFF.

CDR3 region: CSARTYTGVYGYTF. This chain connects TRBV20-1 to TRBJ1-2; the TRBD1 assignment by TCRdb is unverifiable without DNA. This CDR3 is 14 amino acids long. Germline CDR1 reads DFQATT; CDR2 reads SNEGSKA (reference sequence).

This clonotype registers medium-sized by frequency. V is TRBV7-2 and J is TRBJ1-2. CDR3 length equals 13 residues. Germline-derived CDR1 and CDR2 are SGHTA and FQGNSA. CDR3 loop: CASSLEGNYGYTF. Full variable domain (remainder filled in from reference TRBV7-2 and TRBJ1-2): GAGVSQSPSNKVTEKGKDVELRCDPISGHTALYWYRQSLGQGLEFLIYFQGNSAPDKSGLPSDRFSAERTGGSVSTLTIQRTQQEDSAVYLCASSLEGNYGYTFGSGTRLTVV.

By frequency, this clonotype registers medium-sized (0.01 to 0.1%). The chain carries TRBV19 and TRBJ2-3; absent DNA, TCRdb's TRBD2 call cannot be checked. Germline values: CDR1 LNHDA, CDR2 SQIVND (reference sequence). The CDR3 contains 17 residues. This CDR3 reads CASSASGGARASDTQYF.

This chain links TRBV20-1 with TRBJ2-1; TCRdb lists TRBD2, though no DNA is available to test this call. Germline CDR1 DFQATT, CDR2 SNEGSKA (reference sequence). The CDR3 sequence is 15 residues long. The CDR3 reads CSARPTSSALNEQFF.

The chain joins TRBV28 to TRBJ2-5; TCRdb designates TRBD1, a call that cannot be tested without DNA. The CDR3 totals 18 residues. Per germline, CDR1 MDHEN and CDR2 SYDVKM. CDR3: CASRPVGTFRGQEETQYF.

CDR3 sequence reads: CASSSTAGAGHGYTF. V and J are TRBV5-1 and TRBJ1-2; TCRdb's D call of TRBD1 is untestable without DNA. This CDR3 has 15 amino acids. Germline V gene sequence: CDR1 SGHRS, CDR2 YFSETQ.

V gene TRBV20-1 combines with J gene TRBJ2-7; TCRdb designates TRBD1, a call that cannot be tested without DNA. The CDR3 length is 13 residues. Per the germline V gene, CDR1 is DFQATT and CDR2 is SNEGSKA (reference sequence). The CDR3 loop is CSARGGNIYEQYF.

The CDR3 loop is CASSQDRQEVVYGYTF. J is TRBJ1-2 and V is TRBV4-3; TCRdb's D call, TRBD1, is unchecked because there is no DNA. CDR1 and CDR2 from the germline V gene are LGHNA and YSLEER. This CDR3 is built from 16 residues.

V gene TRBV28 combines with J gene TRBJ1-5. The CDR3 runs 13 residues. The germline gives CDR1 MDHEN, CDR2 SYDVKM. The CDR3 loop is CASSLVSNQPQHF.

The V gene is TRBV12-3 or TRBV12-4, the J gene TRBJ2-7; the TCRdb D gene call, TRBD1, has no DNA to confirm it. The CDR3 extends over 18 amino acids. CDR3 sequence: CASSKRLGDTSKKHEQYF.